The 14 T cell receptor beta chains below come from one sample, sequenced in a study of blood T cells in healthy people across ages. Using a J-beta primer mix together with a sample-barcoded 5' primer, a second PCR was run for about 7 to 12 cycles. TCRdb recomputed calls from the 5' RACE reads with MiXCR, one row per CDR3 protein. The top ten clones hold about 4% of a sample with 1.5 million or so distinct CDR3 sequences, around 40% of them seen once. Input material: blood. The receptors shown here come from a woman between 18 and 29 years old in good health.

The rearrangement links TRBV5-4 to TRBJ2-1; 15 bases match TRBD2. With V trimmed by 8 bases and J by 9 bases, 3 bases remained unmatched. Germline lookup yields CDR1 SGHNT and CDR2 YYREEE (reference sequence). There are 13 residues in the CDR3. CDR3 in DNA: TGTGCCAGTGGACTAGCGGGAGGGCCTGAGCAGTTCTTC. Its protein product is CASGLAGGPEQFF. The variable domain in full, with the rest retrieved from reference TRBV5-4 and TRBJ2-1, is ETGVTQSPTHLIKTRGQQVTLRCSSQSGHNTVSWYQQALGQGPQFIFQYYREEENGRGNFPPRFSGLQFPNYSSELNVNALELDDSALYLCASGLAGGPEQFFGPGTRLTVL.

The genes are TRBV20-1 and TRBJ2-1; 7 nucleotides agree with TRBD1. Germline assignment: CDR1 DFQATT and CDR2 SNEGSKA (reference sequence). The CDR3 runs 15 residues. V lost 1 base to trimming and J lost 13 bases; unmatched junction nucleotides: 16. The CDR3 nucleotides read TGCAGTGCTAGAGGGGCAGGGGGTCATTTGGAGACCCAGTTCTTC. It is translated as CSARGAGGHLETQFF.

Regarding this clonotype: The junction departs from germline at one end; a sequencing error may be responsible. The chain joins TRBV20-1 to TRBJ1-5; perhaps TRBD1 as D (5 bases). Looked up from germline, CDR1 is DFQATT and CDR2 is SNEGSKA (reference sequence). The CDR3 runs to 11 residues. CDR3 DNA: TGCAGTGCTAGCGTACAGGCAGCCCCAGCATTT. Its translation is CSASVQAAPAF.

V and J are TRBV5-1 and TRBJ2-2, with D perhaps matching TRBD1 (6 bases). Germline loops: CDR1 SGHRS, CDR2 YFSETQ. The CDR3 has 16 amino acids. The germline V and J ends were trimmed by 4 bases and 6 bases, with 19 bases remaining between them. This chain's CDR3 is CASSVPGHRVPGELFF. Here the CDR3 DNA reads TGCGCCAGCAGCGTCCCGGGACACAGAGTACCCGGGGAGCTGTTTTTT.

This clonotype was seen more than once but under ten times. The chain employs TRBV27 and TRBJ2-7, with 7 bases fitting TRBD1. After removal of 2 bases from V and 4 bases from J, the junction contained 5 bases not matched to a gene. The CDR3 has 14 residues. Germline V CDR1 and CDR2: MNHEY, SMNVEV (reference sequence). CDR3 nucleotides: TGTGCCAGCAGTTTAAGTGACAGGGTATACGAGCAGTACTTC. It is translated as CASSLSDRVYEQYF.

The chain joins TRBV4-3 to TRBJ2-7, with D tentatively TRBD2 (8 bases). The length of the CDR3 is 16 residues. In germline, CDR1 is LGHNA, CDR2 YSLEER. Trimming removed 2 bases from V and 1 base from J, with 15 bases in between. The CDR3 nucleotides read TGCGCCAGCAGCCAAAGGGGGCTAGCGGGTTCCTACGAGCAGTACTTC. Encoded protein: CASSQRGLAGSYEQYF.

The genes are TRBV20-1 and TRBJ2-7, with unresolved D. CDR1 DFQATT and CDR2 SNEGSKA come from the germline V gene (reference sequence). The CDR3 sequence is 12 residues long. Here the CDR3 reads CRGHISTYEQYF. CDR3 bases: TGCAGAGGTCACATCTCGACCTACGAGCAGTACTTC.

The chain joins TRBV6-6 to TRBJ1-1, with D maybe TRBD1 (6 bases). Trimming removed 2 bases at V and 5 bases at J, with 21 bases between. Germline V gene sequence: CDR1 MNHNY, CDR2 SVGAGI (reference sequence). The CDR3 is made up of 17 amino acids. The CDR3 DNA follows: TGTGCCAGCAGTTACCCCCGAGAACTCAAAGGGGGGACTGAAGCTTTCTTT. It encodes CASSYPRELKGGTEAFF.

V and J are TRBV7-2 and TRBJ2-2, with 12 bases aligning to TRBD1. Looked up from germline, CDR1 is SGHTA and CDR2 is FQGNSA. This CDR3 region has 16 residues. Trimming cost V 4 bases and J 8 bases; bases outside gene matches: 8. This CDR3 reads CASSSGQGASMGELFF. CDR3 bases: TGTGCCAGCAGCTCGGGACAGGGGGCTTCAATGGGGGAGCTGTTTTTT.

A few counts support this clonotype. The chain carries TRBV5-1 and TRBJ2-7; tentative D call: TRBD2 (6 bases). Trimming stripped 0 bases from V and 0 bases from J, with 10 bases between. This CDR3 is built from 15 residues. Germline CDR1 is SGHRS and CDR2 is YFSETQ. The CDR3 nucleotides are TGCGCCAGCAGCTTGGGCGGGACTGCCTCCTACGAGCAGTACTTC. It yields the protein CASSLGGTASYEQYF.

The V call is TRBV6-6, the J call TRBJ2-7; D is unclear. V shed 5 bases and J shed 0 bases, with 11 bases lying between them. The CDR3 runs to 14 residues. The germline V gene encodes CDR1 MNHNY and CDR2 SVGAGI (reference sequence). Here the CDR3 reads CASSQPALSYEQYF. In nucleotides, the CDR3 is TGTGCCAGCAGTCAACCGGCCCTCTCCTACGAGCAGTACTTC.

In the case of this clonotype: Germline is not matched at one junction end, which may reflect a read error. The V call is TRBV30, the J call TRBJ1-2, with a possible D match to TRBD1 (5 bases). Looked up from germline, CDR1 is GTSNPN and CDR2 is SVGIG (reference sequence). The CDR3 is made up of 14 amino acids. CDR3 sequence: CAWSAGAASYGHTF. The DNA for the CDR3 is TGTGCCTGGAGTGCCGGGGCAGCCAGTTATGGCCACACCTTC.

J is TRBJ2-3 and V is TRBV29-1; 7 bases match TRBD2. The CDR3 is 19 residues long. Germline loops: CDR1 SQVTM, CDR2 ANQGSEA. V shed 7 bases and J 2 bases; nucleotides not matched to a gene: 24. CDR3 nucleotides: TGCAGCGGCCCTAACGGACCGAAAGCTCCGGGACTACTCACAGATACGCAGTATTTT. Translation: CSGPNGPKAPGLLTDTQYF.

The chain joins TRBV27 to TRBJ1-2, with D possibly being TRBD1 (5 bases). V dropped 5 bases and J dropped 4 bases, with 11 bases sitting between them. Per germline, CDR1 MNHEY and CDR2 SMNVEV (reference sequence). The CDR3 runs 13 residues. CDR3 sequence: CASSPDSSYGYTF. The CDR3, as DNA: TGTGCCAGCAGTCCCGACAGCTCCTATGGCTACACCTTC.